Described below is a single T cell receptor (beta chain) sequence and its context. The record originates from a study of T cell changes during pregnancy in multiple sclerosis. Clones were sequenced by immunoSEQ multiplex PCR, and TCRdb holds only the in-frame ones, with some missing. The repertoire holds around 33,000 clones, roughly 90% seen once, with under 0.75% in the top ten. After removal of 7 bases from V and 1 base from J, the junction contained 6 bases not matched to a gene. In germline, CDR1 is SGHTA, CDR2 FQGNSA. This CDR3 is built from 15 residues. The chain combines TRBV7-2 with TRBJ2-1; 8 nucleotides line up with TRBD2. Sample: CD4+ T cells from peripheral blood mononuclear cells, taken in the third trimester of pregnancy. The TCR originated in a female donor in good health, enrolled as a control in a pregnancy study. CDR3 DNA sequence: TGTGCCAGCACCCCAGCGGGAGTATCCTACAATGAGCAGTTCTTC. This encodes CASTPAGVSYNEQFF.